This T cell receptor (beta chain) was documented in a study of blood T cell repertoires in COVID-19 (dated by TCRdb to 2019 to 2021). Looking at the study overall: Samples from collaborators originated in the United States, Italy and Spain and spanned both the acute and convalescent phases of COVID-19. Sample metadata almost always included a de-identified subject ID, COVID-19 status, age in years and sex. A freely available public database, intended as a resource for researchers studying the immune response to SARS-CoV-2, is where the repertoires were released. Subjects who had been exposed to COVID-19, were actively infected with it, or had recovered from it provided the deeply sampled blood TCRbeta repertoires that made up the dataset. The samples were drawn from the first 160 participants of the ongoing ImmuneRACE study and from 950 to 1,500 subjects provided by 6 global collaborators. The material from the prospective study consisted of cDNA or gDNA derived from T cells, B-cell-depleted T cells, or PBMCs. Where available, HLA class I and class II types were taken from metadata supplied by the sample provider and were not determined by assay-based typing. What the work shows at the level of the full study, not this receptor alone: The quantity of clinical and demographic metadata differed by source and by participant and was supplied without curation.

About this clone: Its binding antigen is unknown. It has no much larger one-base neighbor in the sample; base qualities were not kept.

The CDR3 goes from the cysteine to the phenylalanine over 13 residues. Only CDR3 DNA is held: 39 bases, read in frame from base 1. V and J are truncated by 4 bases and 5 bases respectively, leaving an intervening sequence of 9 bases. CDR1 is given as LGHDT and CDR2 as YNNKEL, both from the germline V gene (reference sequence). The immunoSEQ Assay, a bias-controlled multiplex PCR, was used to amplify TCRbeta CDR3 regions from genomic DNA. From the authors' description of their analysis: Within the assay, amplification of reference gene primers was used to estimate how many nucleated cells each sample contained. Sequence reads were collapsed and filtered to measure the absolute abundance of every unique TCRbeta CDR3 rearrangement. For each sample, productive Simpson clonality was calculated by taking the square root of Simpson's diversity index across productive rearrangements. TCRdb provides this immuneACCESS table in a form limited to in-frame rearrangements. Some clones are lacking; in checked studies, under half of them reflect an unresolved V gene, and why the rest are absent is not known. V, J and clone size were drawn from that table, and D and trimming were deduced from the DNA. The sample table lists roughly 38,000 clones, about three quarters of them with a count of one. Together, the top ten hold about 10% of the sample.

At one collaborating source in Seattle, patients were enrolled during active infection and were followed longitudinally through the course of disease. The collaborating institutions used their own protocols to collect whole blood in K2EDTA tubes. Collaborator samples were shipped for TCRbeta analysis as frozen whole blood, isolated PBMCs, or DNA extracted from either sample type. The sequence is built from TRBV3-1 (or the pseudogene TRBV3-2) and TRBJ1-5, with no D gene named confidently. The origin of this receptor is a man aged 65 to 79 with COVID-19, enrolled during active disease. The sample was peripheral blood. The CDR3 reads as follows: CASSRRPDQPQHF. At the DNA level, the sequence is TGTGCCAGCAGCCGGAGACCGGATCAGCCCCAGCATTTT.